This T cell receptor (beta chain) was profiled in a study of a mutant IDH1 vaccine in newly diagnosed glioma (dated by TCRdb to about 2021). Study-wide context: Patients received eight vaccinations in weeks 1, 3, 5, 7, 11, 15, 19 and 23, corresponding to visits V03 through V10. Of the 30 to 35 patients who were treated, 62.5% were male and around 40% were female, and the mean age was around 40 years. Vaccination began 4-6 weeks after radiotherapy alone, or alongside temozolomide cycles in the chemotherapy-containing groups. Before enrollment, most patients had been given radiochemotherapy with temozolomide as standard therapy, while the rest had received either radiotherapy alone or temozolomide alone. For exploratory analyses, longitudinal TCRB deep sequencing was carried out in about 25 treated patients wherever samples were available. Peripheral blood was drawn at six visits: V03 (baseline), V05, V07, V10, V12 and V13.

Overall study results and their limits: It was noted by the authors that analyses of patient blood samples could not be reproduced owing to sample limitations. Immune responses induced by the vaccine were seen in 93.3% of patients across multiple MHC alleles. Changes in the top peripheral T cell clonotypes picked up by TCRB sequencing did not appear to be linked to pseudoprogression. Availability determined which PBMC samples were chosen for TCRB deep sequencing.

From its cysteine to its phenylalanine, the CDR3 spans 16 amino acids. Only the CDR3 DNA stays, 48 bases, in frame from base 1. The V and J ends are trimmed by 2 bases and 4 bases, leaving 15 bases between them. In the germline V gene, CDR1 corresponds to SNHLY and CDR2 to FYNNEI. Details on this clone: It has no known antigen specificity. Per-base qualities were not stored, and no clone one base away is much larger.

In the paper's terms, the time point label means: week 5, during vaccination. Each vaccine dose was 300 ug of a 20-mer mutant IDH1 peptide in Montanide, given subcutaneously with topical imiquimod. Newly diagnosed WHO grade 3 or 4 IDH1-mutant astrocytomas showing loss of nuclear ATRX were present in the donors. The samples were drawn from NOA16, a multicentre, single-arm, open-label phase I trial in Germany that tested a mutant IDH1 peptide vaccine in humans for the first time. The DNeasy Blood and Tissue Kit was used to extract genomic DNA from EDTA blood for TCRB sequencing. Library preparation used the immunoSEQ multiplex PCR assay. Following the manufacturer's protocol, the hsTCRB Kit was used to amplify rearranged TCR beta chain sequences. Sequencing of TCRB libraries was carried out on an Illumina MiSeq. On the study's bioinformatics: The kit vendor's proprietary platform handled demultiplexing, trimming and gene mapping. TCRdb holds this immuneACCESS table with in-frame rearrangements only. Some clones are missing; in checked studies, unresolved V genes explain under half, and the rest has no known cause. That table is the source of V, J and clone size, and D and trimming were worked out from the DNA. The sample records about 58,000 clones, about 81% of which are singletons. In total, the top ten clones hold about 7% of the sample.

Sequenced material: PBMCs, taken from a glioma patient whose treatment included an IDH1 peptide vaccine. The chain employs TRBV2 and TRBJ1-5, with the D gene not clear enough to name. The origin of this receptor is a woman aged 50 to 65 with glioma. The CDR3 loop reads CASSEIGDMVNQPQHF. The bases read TGTGCCAGCAGTGAAATTGGGGATATGGTAAATCAGCCCCAGCATTTT.